A selection of T cell receptor beta chains follows, all from one sample in a study of cytotoxic CD8 clonotypes in ibrutinib-treated CLL. The assay was immunoSEQ multiplex PCR, and TCRdb's table has in-frame clones only and misses some. The table records over 110,000 clones, less than 95% of them present only once. Sequenced here: PBMCs, sampled after 12 months of ibrutinib treatment. Every receptor here comes from a human donor with chronic lymphocytic leukemia. Each CDR3 is given with its conserved first and last residue. A D gene is named only where the DNA matches it firmly. Not all rows give a size; the values are once, few, many and, for expanded clones, a class.

d_call,j_call,v_call,clone_size,cdr3_aa,cdr3_nt
-,TRBJ2-3,TRBV15,-,CATSRDLGGADTQYF,TGTGCCACCAGCAGAGATTTGGGGGGCGCAGATACGCAGTATTTT
-,TRBJ2-5,TRBV28,-,CASSLERLGGETQYF,TGTGCCAGCAGTTTAGAGCGGCTAGGGGGGGAGACCCAGTACTTC
-,TRBJ2-5,TRBV7-9,-,CASSPQYF,TGTGCCAGCAGTCCCCAGTACTTC
TRBD2,TRBJ2-7,TRBV27,-,CASSSLAGVAYEQYF,TGTGCCAGCAGCTCACTAGCGGGAGTGGCCTACGAGCAGTACTTC
-,TRBJ2-7,TRBV28,once,CASSPRDDYEQYF,TGTGCCAGCAGTCCACGGGACGACTACGAGCAGTACTTC
TRBD1,TRBJ2-1,TRBV27,-,CASSLGPGTGQDEQFF,TGTGCCAGCAGTTTGGGACCCGGGACAGGGCAAGATGAGCAGTTCTTC
-,TRBJ2-3,TRBV14,-,CASSPPGWASTDTQYF,TGTGCCAGCAGCCCCCCCGGGTGGGCTAGCACAGATACGCAGTATTTT
TRBD1,TRBJ2-7,TRBV7-9,-,CASSSDRAEQYF,TGTGCCAGCAGCTCGGACAGGGCCGAGCAGTACTTC
TRBD1,TRBJ1-4,TRBV7-2,-,CASSLGTGRANEKLFF,TGTGCCAGCAGCTTAGGGACAGGGAGAGCTAATGAAAAACTGTTTTTT
TRBD2,TRBJ2-5,TRBV2,-,CASSTGLAYQETQYF,TGTGCCAGCAGTACGGGACTAGCGTACCAAGAGACCCAGTACTTC
TRBD1,TRBJ2-7,TRBV6-5,-,CASSYPRQGRDEQYF,TGTGCCAGCAGTTACCCAAGACAGGGCAGGGACGAGCAGTACTTC
TRBD1,TRBJ2-3,TRBV2,-,CASSRQGINTDTQYF,TGTGCCAGCAGTCGACAGGGCATAAACACAGATACGCAGTATTTT
-,TRBJ1-5,TRBV7-3,-,CASSLDSNQPQHF,TGTGCCAGCAGCCTGGACAGCAATCAGCCCCAGCATTTT
-,TRBJ2-1,TRBV11-2,-,CASSSAGALASDEQFF,TGTGCCAGCAGCTCCGCAGGGGCACTAGCGAGCGATGAGCAGTTCTTC
TRBD1,TRBJ2-1,TRBV15,-,CATSRDRATNEQFF,TGTGCCACCTCCCGGGACAGGGCTACCAATGAGCAGTTCTTC
-,TRBJ2-7,TRBV7-8,-,CASSPIQGKQYF,TGTGCCAGCAGCCCCATACAGGGAAAGCAGTACTTC
-,TRBJ2-6,TRBV7-8,-,CASSLVRSLSGANVLTF,TGTGCCAGCAGCTTAGTTCGGAGCCTCTCTGGGGCCAACGTCCTGACTTTC
TRBD2,TRBJ2-3,TRBV7-2,-,CASSYGTSGSMQYF,TGTGCCAGCAGCTACGGGACTAGCGGGAGTATGCAGTATTTT
-,TRBJ1-2,TRBV10-3,-,CAISEAGELNYGYTF,TGTGCCATCAGTGAGGCGGGGGAACTAAACTATGGCTACACCTTC
TRBD2,TRBJ2-7,TRBV7-2,-,CASSLSWSSGSTNYEQYF,TGTGCCAGCAGCTTAAGTTGGTCTAGCGGATCTACCAACTACGAGCAGTACTTC
-,TRBJ2-2,TRBV7-3,-,CASSSDRTRELFF,TGTGCCAGCAGCTCCGACAGAACCCGGGAGCTGTTTTTT
-,TRBJ2-3,TRBV7-2,once,CASSTDRSSGDTQYF,TGTGCCAGCAGCACAGACAGGTCTAGTGGCGATACGCAGTATTTT
-,TRBJ2-7,TRBV6-5,-,CASSYSETGYEQYF,TGTGCCAGCAGTTACTCGGAAACAGGCTACGAGCAGTACTTC
-,TRBJ2-4,TRBV15,-,CATSPGTATSGLAKNIQYF,TGTGCCACCAGCCCCGGGACAGCCACTAGCGGCTTAGCCAAAAACATTCAGTACTTC
-,TRBJ2-3,TRBV15,-,CATSRDRGGSSTDTQYF,TGTGCCACCAGCAGAGATCGTGGGGGGAGCAGCACAGATACGCAGTATTTT
-,TRBJ1-5,TRBV16,-,CASSQGHSNQPQHF,TGTGCCAGCAGCCAGGGACATAGCAATCAGCCCCAGCATTTT
-,TRBJ2-5,TRBV5-1,-,CASQTGFEETQYF,TGCGCCAGCCAAACAGGGTTCGAAGAGACCCAGTACTTC
-,TRBJ2-5,TRBV5-6,-,CASSSLDGRDGETQYF,TGTGCCAGCAGCTCCCTCGATGGTAGGGATGGAGAGACCCAGTACTTC
TRBD2,TRBJ2-1,TRBV6-5,-,CASGLAGVGDEQFF,TGTGCCAGCGGACTAGCGGGGGTGGGCGATGAGCAGTTCTTC
-,TRBJ1-2,TRBV11-3,-,CASSYAGISYGYTF,TGTGCCAGCAGCTACGCGGGAATTAGTTATGGCTACACCTTC
TRBD1,TRBJ2-1,TRBV12-5,-,CASGFLVAGGLDNEQFF,TGTGCTAGTGGTTTCCTTGTTGCAGGGGGCTTGGACAATGAGCAGTTCTTC
TRBD2,TRBJ2-3,TRBV5-3,-,CARSLLTSGRTDTQYF,TGTGCCAGAAGCTTACTGACTAGCGGGCGCACAGATACGCAGTATTTT
-,TRBJ2-3,TRBV9,-,CASSVDDGGPRLTDTQYF,TGTGCCAGCAGCGTAGATGATGGGGGCCCAAGGTTGACAGATACGCAGTATTTT
-,TRBJ1-4,TRBV6-5,-,CASSYAGLGEKLFF,TGTGCCAGCAGTTACGCTGGATTGGGTGAAAAACTGTTTTTT
-,TRBJ1-4,TRBV27,-,CASSPGYFEKLFF,TGTGCCAGCAGTCCAGGGTACTTTGAAAAACTGTTTTTT
-,TRBJ1-5,TRBV4-2,-,CASSQEIQGRQPQHF,TGTGCCAGCAGCCAAGAAATTCAGGGACGTCAGCCCCAGCATTTT
-,TRBJ2-7,TRBV19,-,CASRGYPYEQYF,TGTGCCAGTAGAGGTTACCCCTACGAGCAGTACTTC
-,TRBJ1-1,TRBV19,-,CASSPTLNTEAFF,TGTGCCAGTAGTCCTACACTGAACACTGAAGCTTTCTTT
-,TRBJ1-2,TRBV6-6,-,CASSYSSAQDNYGYTF,TGTGCCAGCAGTTACTCGTCTGCCCAGGACAACTATGGCTACACCTTC
-,TRBJ1-1,TRBV5-1,-,CASTGRLNTEAFF,TGCGCCAGCACTGGACGATTAAACACTGAAGCTTTCTTT
TRBD2,TRBJ2-3,TRBV7-8,-,CASSPGGSVVRFGRAESQYF,TGTGCCAGCAGCCCCGGTGGATCCGTAGTACGTTTCGGGAGGGCCGAATCGCAGTATTTT
-,TRBJ2-1,TRBV5-5,-,CASTPSWDNEQFF,TGTGCCAGCACCCCAAGTTGGGACAATGAGCAGTTCTTC
-,TRBJ1-1,TRBV20-1,-,CSAGRDTEAFF,TGCAGTGCTGGCAGGGACACTGAAGCTTTCTTT
-,TRBJ1-3,TRBV5-8,few,CASSLSVNTIYF,TGTGCCAGCAGCCTTAGCGTAAACACCATATATTTT
-,TRBJ1-2,TRBV11-1,-,CASSLVGETNYGYTF,TGTGCCAGCAGCTTGGTTGGGGAAACTAACTATGGCTACACCTTC
TRBD2,TRBJ2-5,TRBV7-2,-,CASRDRDYGAETQYF,TGTGCCAGCAGGGATCGGGACTACGGGGCGGAGACCCAGTACTTC
TRBD2,TRBJ2-1,TRBV9,-,CASSVTGTSVLDEQFF,TGTGCCAGCAGCGTTACCGGGACTAGCGTGCTAGATGAGCAGTTCTTC
-,TRBJ2-1,TRBV6-5,once,CASSYAGWGNEQFF,TGTGCCAGCAGTTACGCGGGGTGGGGAAATGAGCAGTTCTTC
-,TRBJ1-1,TRBV29-1,few,CSVDLDEAFF,TGCAGCGTTGATTTGGATGAAGCTTTCTTT
-,TRBJ2-4,TRBV19,-,CASTDLDKNIQYF,TGTGCCAGTACGGACCTAGACAAAAACATTCAGTACTTC
-,TRBJ2-5,TRBV2,once,CASSQAGYQETQYF,TGTGCCAGCAGCCAGGCCGGGTACCAAGAGACCCAGTACTTC